This is a list of T cell receptor beta chains from one sample in a study of T cells in Graves' hyperthyroidism and ophthalmopathy. TCRdb independently ran MiXCR on the multiplex PCR reads; one entry per CDR3 protein. The repertoire consists of 300,000 or so distinct CDR3 sequences, with roughly 23% occurring once and the leading ten covering about 50%. Sequenced sample: blood. All receptors derive from a woman in her fifties or sixties with Graves' hyperthyroidism. Each CDR3 is given with its conserved first and last residue. The D gene is left open where the match is weak. Not every row has a clone size; where given, it reads once, few, many or a size class.

.,TRBV30,many,TRBJ2-7,TGTGCCTGGACTGTGAGGACTTCCTCCTACGAGCAGTACTTC,CAWTVRTSSYEQYF
TRBD1,TRBV9,many,TRBJ2-5,TGTGCCAGCAGCCCCCGAGGGGCAGGGGGAAGAGAGACCCAGTACTTC,CASSPRGAGGRETQYF
TRBD2,TRBV6-2/TRBV6-3,many,TRBJ2-1,TGTGCCAGCAGGCCCGGGACTAGCGGGAGGGGGAATGAGCAGTTCTTC,CASRPGTSGRGNEQFF
.,TRBV12-3/TRBV12-4,many,TRBJ1-2,TGTGCCAGCAGTTTACGGGCTTCCGGGAGCTACACCTTC,CASSLRASGSYTF
.,TRBV30,many,TRBJ1-1,TGTGCCTGGAGTCGTAGGGACACTGAAGCTTTCTTT,CAWSRRDTEAFF
.,TRBV7-3,.,TRBJ2-7,TGTGCCAGCAGCTTAAACGGCGTTTTTGAGCAGTACTTC,CASSLNGVFEQYF
.,TRBV4-2,.,TRBJ2-1,TGTGCCAGCAGCCAAGATAAGTGGGCCTACAATGAGCAGTTCTTC,CASSQDKWAYNEQFF
TRBD1,TRBV20-1,few,TRBJ1-5,TGCAGTGCTAGGGCAGGGGGCGCGTATCAGCCCCGGCATTTT,CSARAGGAYQPRHF
.,TRBV20-1,many,TRBJ2-4,TGCAGTGCTAGAGATTTTCCGGAGGCCAAAAACATTCAGTACTTC,CSARDFPEAKNIQYF
.,TRBV3-1,.,TRBJ1-1,TGTGCCAGCAGCCAAGTGTTCAGGGGTAGCACTGAAGCTTTCTTT,CASSQVFRGSTEAFF
.,TRBV11-3,many,TRBJ1-3,TGTGCCAGCAGCCTGGGAACCTCTGGAAACACCATATATTTT,CASSLGTSGNTIYF
.,TRBV30,.,TRBJ2-2,TGTGCCTTCAACAGGGAAGGGGTTTTGACCGGGGAGCTGTTTTTT,CAFNREGVLTGELFF
.,TRBV4-1,few,TRBJ2-6,TGCGCCAGCAGCCAACTTCCGGGACGGCCCTCTGGGGCCAACGTCCTGACTTTC,CASSQLPGRPSGANVLTF
TRBD1,TRBV30,few,TRBJ1-6,TGTGCCTGGAGTGTACGTCGACAGGGGGCTGAGGGTTGGGATTCACCCCTCCACTTT,CAWSVRRQGAEGWDSPLHF
.,TRBV29-1,few,TRBJ2-3,TGCAGCGTTGAGGAGGGGCTGTGGACAGATACGCAGTATTTT,CSVEEGLWTDTQYF
TRBD2,TRBV6-1,many,TRBJ2-7,TGTGCCAGCACCAACGGGGCTAGCGGGACCTACGAGCAGTACTTC,CASTNGASGTYEQYF
.,TRBV5-1,many,TRBJ1-1,TGCGCCAGCAGCTTGAGCACTCAGAACACTGAAGCTTTCTTT,CASSLSTQNTEAFF
TRBD2,TRBV2,many,TRBJ2-2,TGTGCCAGCAGTGAATTAGCGGGGGTAACCGGGGAGCTGTTTTTT,CASSELAGVTGELFF
TRBD2,TRBV6-1,many,TRBJ2-2,TGTGCCAGCAGCCCCCGAGCGGGGGGGTTTAACACCGGGGAGCTGTTTTTT,CASSPRAGGFNTGELFF
TRBD1,TRBV5-1,many,TRBJ2-1,TGCGCCAGCAGCCCGGGGACAGGGGACTCCTACAATGAGCAGTTCTTC,CASSPGTGDSYNEQFF
.,TRBV6-5,.,TRBJ2-7,TGTGCCAGCAGTTACTCGAGCCAGGGTTTGGAGCAGTACTTC,CASSYSSQGLEQYF
.,TRBV30,many,TRBJ1-1,TGTGCCTGGAGTGGGACATTCGCAGCTAGGAACACTGAAGCTTTCTTT,CAWSGTFAARNTEAFF
TRBD1,TRBV18,many,TRBJ1-1,TGTGCCAGCTCACCGGACAGGGGCACTGAAGCTTTCTTT,CASSPDRGTEAFF
TRBD1,TRBV5-6,few,TRBJ1-1,TGTGCCAGCAGGGGTGGGACAGGGGGCAAGAACACTGAAGCTTTCTTT,CASRGGTGGKNTEAFF
TRBD1,TRBV18,many,TRBJ2-5,TGTGCCAGCTCGACAATCCGGGGACAGGGTCAAGAGACCCAGTACTTC,CASSTIRGQGQETQYF
.,TRBV28,.,TRBJ1-5,TGTGCCAGCAGTTTATCCGGAGATTATAGCAATCAGCCCCAGCATTTT,CASSLSGDYSNQPQHF
.,TRBV6-1,.,TRBJ2-7,TGTGCCAGCAGTGAAGCTTGGGACGAGCAGTACTTC,CASSEAWDEQYF
TRBD1,TRBV5-1,many,TRBJ1-1,TGCGCCAGCAGCCAACGGGAGGGGGCGATGAACACTGAAGCTTTCTTT,CASSQREGAMNTEAFF
TRBD1,TRBV6-1,many,TRBJ2-7,TGTGCCACGGCGACAGGGGTATCTTACGAGCAGTACTTC,CATATGVSYEQYF
.,TRBV5-1,few,TRBJ2-2,TGCGCCAGCAAGCTACAGGGAAACACCGGGGAGCTGTTTTTT,CASKLQGNTGELFF
.,TRBV30,many,TRBJ2-1,TGTGCCTGGAGTTTACAGGGCGATGAGCAGTTCTTC,CAWSLQGDEQFF
.,TRBV5-1,many,TRBJ1-1,TGCGCCAGCAGCTTGGCCGTGACAGGGAACACTGAAGCTTTCTTT,CASSLAVTGNTEAFF
.,TRBV5-1,.,TRBJ1-1,TGCGCCAGCCGAGTGCGGGCCCCGAACACTGAAGCTTTCTTT,CASRVRAPNTEAFF
.,TRBV29-1,.,TRBJ2-1,TGCAGCGTTGAATCGCCCGACCGAGTCTCCTACAATGAGCAGTTCTTC,CSVESPDRVSYNEQFF
.,TRBV6-9,once,TRBJ2-5,TGTGCCAGCAGTTACTTCACTTGGTACCAAGAGACCCAGTACTTC,CASSYFTWYQETQYF
TRBD1,TRBV6-1,.,TRBJ2-3,TGTGCCAGCAGCCGAACCCCGGGACAGAGCACAGATACGCAGTATTTT,CASSRTPGQSTDTQYF
TRBD2,TRBV6-2/TRBV6-3,many,TRBJ2-1,TGTGCCAGCTACCAGGGACTAGCGGGGGGGCACTACAATGAGCAGTTCTTC,CASYQGLAGGHYNEQFF